These T cell receptor beta chains were read from a single sample in a study of blood T cells in healthy people across ages. TCRdb re-derived calls from the 5' RACE reads in MiXCR, one entry per CDR3 protein. The sample shows approximately 880,000 distinct CDR3 sequences, around 49% of them seen only once. The sample comprised blood. The receptor set was obtained from a man aged 30 to 45 in good health. CDR3s include the opening cysteine and the closing phenylalanine or tryptophan. The order of the fields is V gene, J gene, CDR3 protein.

V gene: TRBV12-3/TRBV12-4
J gene: TRBJ1-2
CDR3 protein: CASSQGRAGYGYTF

V gene: TRBV21-1
J gene: TRBJ2-7
CDR3 protein: CASSALGTGSYEQYF

V gene: TRBV20-1
J gene: NA
CDR3 protein: CSAWDQGDEQYF

V gene: TRBV9
J gene: TRBJ1-2
CDR3 protein: CVSSVAEYYGYTF

V gene: TRBV24-1
J gene: TRBJ1-2
CDR3 protein: CATASRDGTYGYTF

V gene: TRBV27
J gene: TRBJ2-3
CDR3 protein: CASSGANTDTQYF

V gene: TRBV28
J gene: TRBJ1-1
CDR3 protein: CASSSQRTGWNTEAFF

V gene: TRBV20-1
J gene: TRBJ2-4
CDR3 protein: CSARDRQGEYF

V gene: TRBV12-3/TRBV12-4
J gene: NA
CDR3 protein: CASSRRTANQETQFF

V gene: TRBV6-2/TRBV6-3
J gene: TRBJ2-7
CDR3 protein: CASRFRADPYEQYF

V gene: TRBV6-1
J gene: TRBJ2-7
CDR3 protein: CASSVGQPPYEQYF

V gene: TRBV27
J gene: TRBJ2-7
CDR3 protein: CASSLSTGSYEQYF

V gene: TRBV6-6
J gene: NA
CDR3 protein: CATKGGGHYEQYF

V gene: TRBV27
J gene: TRBJ1-2
CDR3 protein: CASSHFRTGTTLYDYTF

V gene: TRBV12-3/TRBV12-4
J gene: TRBJ1-2
CDR3 protein: CASSPAGIGYTF

V gene: TRBV18
J gene: TRBJ2-7
CDR3 protein: CASSPAPSYEQYF

V gene: TRBV29-1
J gene: TRBJ2-5
CDR3 protein: CSVYSGLGGETQYF

V gene: TRBV28
J gene: TRBJ2-7
CDR3 protein: CASSVPGAEGEQYF

V gene: TRBV4-1
J gene: TRBJ2-5
CDR3 protein: CASSTLAQETQYF

V gene: TRBV6-2/TRBV6-3
J gene: TRBJ1-5
CDR3 protein: CASSRTARNQPQHF

V gene: TRBV2
J gene: TRBJ2-1
CDR3 protein: CASSPSGGSSYNEQFF

V gene: TRBV12-3/TRBV12-4
J gene: TRBJ1-5
CDR3 protein: CASSLSGLWGDQPQHF

V gene: TRBV27
J gene: TRBJ2-5
CDR3 protein: CASSLVQAETQYF

V gene: TRBV5-1
J gene: TRBJ1-2
CDR3 protein: CASSDGANSYTF

V gene: TRBV27
J gene: TRBJ1-2
CDR3 protein: CASSDRNYGYTF

V gene: TRBV12-3/TRBV12-4
J gene: TRBJ2-7
CDR3 protein: CASSFLGGQDEQYF

V gene: TRBV5-1
J gene: TRBJ1-2
CDR3 protein: CASSLGDIQGKGSYTF

V gene: TRBV28
J gene: TRBJ1-2
CDR3 protein: CASSSLAAAPNYGYTF

V gene: TRBV4-2
J gene: TRBJ2-7
CDR3 protein: CASSQGGQGSYEQYF

V gene: TRBV5-6
J gene: TRBJ2-1
CDR3 protein: CASSWGGSLANEQFF

V gene: TRBV6-1
J gene: TRBJ2-3
CDR3 protein: CASTDRGHSTDTQYF

V gene: TRBV4-1
J gene: TRBJ1-1
CDR3 protein: CASSPPKGMNTEAFF

V gene: TRBV28
J gene: TRBJ2-7
CDR3 protein: CASSGAGTKNYEQYF

V gene: TRBV29-1
J gene: NA
CDR3 protein: CSVARGRETQYF

V gene: TRBV20-1
J gene: TRBJ1-2
CDR3 protein: CSAKARGNYGYTF

V gene: TRBV5-1
J gene: TRBJ2-3
CDR3 protein: CASSPRTGGNTQYF

V gene: TRBV12-3/TRBV12-4
J gene: TRBJ2-7
CDR3 protein: CASSFSRTYEQYF

V gene: TRBV5-6
J gene: TRBJ1-1
CDR3 protein: CASRPRSITEAFF

V gene: TRBV7-6
J gene: TRBJ2-2
CDR3 protein: CASSLVGGTRNTGELFF

V gene: TRBV12-3/TRBV12-4
J gene: TRBJ1-4
CDR3 protein: CASREGSEKLFF